Here is one T cell receptor (beta chain) with its context. The junction differs from germline at one of its ends, possibly a read error. This specimen belongs to a study of T cell changes during pregnancy in multiple sclerosis. Using immunoSEQ multiplex PCR, the repertoire was profiled, and TCRdb retains in-frame clones only, with some absent. Of 60,000 to 75,000 clones in the sample, roughly 92% were seen once. The CDR3 runs 17 residues. Germline lookup yields CDR1 SEHNR and CDR2 FQNEAQ (reference sequence). The source is a female donor with multiple sclerosis, enrolled in a pregnancy study. The chain links TRBV7-9 to TRBJ2-7; D perhaps matches TRBD1 (7 bases). The sample was peripheral blood, taken in the second trimester of pregnancy. CDR3 sequence (DNA): TGTACCAGCAGCTTAGCTGGGGGGCAGGGGGTCTCCTACGAGCAGTACTTC. This gives the protein CTSSLAGGQGVSYEQYF.